The subject of this entry is one T cell receptor beta chain. The protocol was immunoSEQ multiplex PCR, while the TCRdb copy is restricted to in-frame clones and leaves out a portion. The table records under 150,000 clones, 77% of them present only once. Germline V gene lookup returns CDR1 LNHDA and CDR2 SQIVND (reference sequence). Trimming removed 3 bases from V and 0 bases from J, with 6 bases in between. The CDR3 is made up of 14 amino acids. The sample comes from a study of blood T cell repertoires in COVID-19. This chain links TRBV19 with TRBJ1-5; weak D call: TRBD1 (6 bases). The receptor was isolated from a woman aged 50 to 60 with active or convalescent COVID-19. Sequencing was performed on peripheral blood. CDR3: CASSIRGSNQPQHF. CDR3 nucleotide sequence: TGTGCCAGTAGTATCAGGGGTAGCAATCAGCCCCAGCATTTT.